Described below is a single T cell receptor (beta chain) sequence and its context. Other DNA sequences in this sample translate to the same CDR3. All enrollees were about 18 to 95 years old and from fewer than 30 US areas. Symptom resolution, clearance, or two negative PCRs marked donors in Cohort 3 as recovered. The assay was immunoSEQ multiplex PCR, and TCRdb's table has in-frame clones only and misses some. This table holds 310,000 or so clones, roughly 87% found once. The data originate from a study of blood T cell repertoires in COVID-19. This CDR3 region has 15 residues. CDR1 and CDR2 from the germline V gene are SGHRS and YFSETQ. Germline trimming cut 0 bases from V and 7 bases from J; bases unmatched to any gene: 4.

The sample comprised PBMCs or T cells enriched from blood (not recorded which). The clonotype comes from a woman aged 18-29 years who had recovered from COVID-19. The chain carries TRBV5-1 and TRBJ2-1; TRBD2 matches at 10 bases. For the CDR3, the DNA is TGCGCCAGCAGCTTGGTGGCTAGCGGGAGTAATGAGCAGTTCTTC. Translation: CASSLVASGSNEQFF.